This T cell receptor beta chain was captured in a study of blood T cells in healthy people across ages. Study-wide findings and caveats: Changes in expanded clonotypes were possibly confounded, as the CMV status of donors was unknown. Versus aged donors, long-lived donors had higher diversity and more naive CD4+ cells.

As regards this clonotype: Its antigen remains unidentified.

Using a J-beta primer mix together with a sample-barcoded 5' primer, a second PCR was run for about 7 to 12 cycles. A single record per CDR3 protein comes from TCRdb applying MiXCR to the 5' RACE reads. The table includes 650,000 to 1,000,000 distinct CDR3 sequences, under 40% detected once. Samples each had at least 6 micrograms of total RNA extracted. Trimming pared 5 bases from V and 4 bases from J, leaving 5 bases between. From germline, CDR1 is DFQATT and CDR2 SNEGSKA (reference sequence). This CDR3 spans 11 amino acids. The sequenced sample consisted of blood. The chain has TRBV20-1 and TRBJ2-2; D uncertain. The origin of this receptor is a man in his late teens or twenties in good health. The CDR3 DNA sequence: TGCAGTGCTTCTCGCACCGGGGAGCTGTTTTTT. Translated, it gives CSASRTGELFF.